This T cell receptor beta chain was captured in a study of blood T cell repertoires in COVID-19. V was trimmed by 4 bases and J by 10 bases, leaving 20 bases between them. This CDR3 has 14 amino acids. Germline assignment: CDR1 SGHRS and CDR2 YFSETQ. Sequenced by immunoSEQ multiplex PCR; TCRdb stores in-frame clones only, minus some. The sample has 95,000 to 150,000 clones; approximately 83% are singletons. This receptor was taken from a man aged 55 to 69 with acute or convalescent COVID-19. The V call is TRBV5-1, the J call TRBJ1-1; D not resolved. The sample was peripheral blood. The CDR3, as DNA: TGCGCCAGCAGCCCTCGTGGGCAGGAAGACGGAGCTTTCTTT. It specifies CASSPRGQEDGAFF.